The present TCR beta chain was sequenced within a study of blood T cells in healthy people across ages. Study in general: About one barcoded beta molecule per two T cells was captured by template switching.

This CDR3 region has 15 residues. The V gene's germline CDR1 is SGHTA and CDR2 FQGNSA. Concerning this clonotype: At one end the junction does not follow the germline gene, possibly because of a read error.

Sample-barcoded 5' priming and a J-beta primer mix drove a second PCR of roughly 7 to 11 cycles. Every cDNA molecule carried a tag from a template-switch adaptor bearing 12 random nucleotides. TCRdb reanalysed the 5' RACE reads using MiXCR and keeps one entry per CDR3 protein. The sample holds around 1,000,000 distinct CDR3 sequences, less than 45% seen once. Sequencing used blood. This sequence was found in a man between 18 and 29 years old in good health. The chain couples TRBV7-2 to TRBJ1-1; D ambiguous. CDR3 nucleotides: TGTGCCAGCAGCCTAGCTGGGAAGATGAACACTGAAGCTTTCTTT. Amino acid sequence: CASSLAGKMNTEAFF.